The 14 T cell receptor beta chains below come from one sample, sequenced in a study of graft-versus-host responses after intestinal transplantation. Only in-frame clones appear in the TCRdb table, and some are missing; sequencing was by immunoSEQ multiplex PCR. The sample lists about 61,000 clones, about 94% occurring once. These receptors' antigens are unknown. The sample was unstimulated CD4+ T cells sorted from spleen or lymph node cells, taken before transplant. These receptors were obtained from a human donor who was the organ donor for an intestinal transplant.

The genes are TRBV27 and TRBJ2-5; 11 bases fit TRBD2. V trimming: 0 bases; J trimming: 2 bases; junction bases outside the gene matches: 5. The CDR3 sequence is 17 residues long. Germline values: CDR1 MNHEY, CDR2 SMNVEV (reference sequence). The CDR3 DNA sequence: TGTGCCAGCAGTTTATCGGTAGCGGGGGGGACTCAAGAGACCCAGTACTTC. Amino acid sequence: CASSLSVAGGTQETQYF.

The chain's CDR3 is CASSLAGGGGLSSYEQYF. Here the CDR3 DNA reads TGTGCCAGCAGCTTGGCGGGTGGCGGGGGGCTCAGCTCCTACGAGCAGTACTTC. The chain joins TRBV5-5 to TRBJ2-7; TRBD2 matches 8 bases. The CDR3 has 18 residues. CDR1 and CDR2 (germline): SGHKS, YYEKEE (reference sequence). The V and J ends lost 0 bases and 0 bases, in that order; junction bases with no gene match: 11. Drawing the rest from reference TRBV5-5 and TRBJ2-7, the complete variable domain is DAGVTQSPTHLIKTRGQQVTLRCSPISGHKSVSWYQQVLGQGPQFIFQYYEKEERGRGNFPDRFSARQFPNYSSELNVNALLLGDSALYLCASSLAGGGGLSSYEQYFGPGTRLTVT.

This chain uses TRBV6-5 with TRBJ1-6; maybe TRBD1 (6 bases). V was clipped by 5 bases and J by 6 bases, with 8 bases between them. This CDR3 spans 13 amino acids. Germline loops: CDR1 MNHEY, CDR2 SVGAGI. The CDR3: CASSPRGNSPLHF. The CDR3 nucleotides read TGTGCCAGCAGTCCCAGGGGTAATTCACCCCTCCACTTT.

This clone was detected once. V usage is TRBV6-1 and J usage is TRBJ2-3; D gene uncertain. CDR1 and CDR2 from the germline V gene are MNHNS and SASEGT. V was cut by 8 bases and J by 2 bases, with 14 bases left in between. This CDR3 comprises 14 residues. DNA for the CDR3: TGTGCCAGCTCCCGAAGGCCAGACACAGATACGCAGTATTTT. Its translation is CASSRRPDTDTQYF.

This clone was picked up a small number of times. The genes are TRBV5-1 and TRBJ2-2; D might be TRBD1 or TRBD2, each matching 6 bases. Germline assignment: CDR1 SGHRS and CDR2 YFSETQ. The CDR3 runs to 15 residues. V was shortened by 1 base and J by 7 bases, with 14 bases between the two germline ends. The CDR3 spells CASSLYGGPDGELFF. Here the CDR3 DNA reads TGCGCCAGCAGCTTGTATGGGGGGCCGGACGGGGAGCTGTTTTTT.

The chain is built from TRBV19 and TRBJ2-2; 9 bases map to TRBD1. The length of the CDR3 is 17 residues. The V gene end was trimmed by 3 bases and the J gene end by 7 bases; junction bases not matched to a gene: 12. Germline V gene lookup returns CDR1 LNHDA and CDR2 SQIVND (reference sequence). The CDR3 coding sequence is TGTGCCAGTAGTATCGCCTGGGACAGGGCCAAGAGCGGGGAGCTGTTTTTT. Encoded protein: CASSIAWDRAKSGELFF. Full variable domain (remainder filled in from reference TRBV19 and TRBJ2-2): DGGITQSPKYLFRKEGQNVTLSCEQNLNHDAMYWYRQDPGQGLRLIYYSQIVNDFQKGDIAEGYSVSREKKESFPLTVTSAQKNPTAFYLCASSIAWDRAKSGELFFGEGSRLTVL.

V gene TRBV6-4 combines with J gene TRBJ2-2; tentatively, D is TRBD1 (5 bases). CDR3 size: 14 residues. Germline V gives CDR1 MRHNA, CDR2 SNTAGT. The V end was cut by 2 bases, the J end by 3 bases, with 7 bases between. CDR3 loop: CASSDRGDTGELFF. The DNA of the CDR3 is TGTGCCAGCAGTGACAGGGGTGACACCGGGGAGCTGTTTTTT.

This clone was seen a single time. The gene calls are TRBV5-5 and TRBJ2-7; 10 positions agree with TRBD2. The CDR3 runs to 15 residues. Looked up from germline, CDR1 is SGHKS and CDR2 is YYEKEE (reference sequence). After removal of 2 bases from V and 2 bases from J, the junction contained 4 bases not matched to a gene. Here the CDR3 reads CASSFSTSGAYEQYF. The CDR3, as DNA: TGTGCCAGCAGCTTTTCTACTAGCGGGGCCTACGAGCAGTACTTC.

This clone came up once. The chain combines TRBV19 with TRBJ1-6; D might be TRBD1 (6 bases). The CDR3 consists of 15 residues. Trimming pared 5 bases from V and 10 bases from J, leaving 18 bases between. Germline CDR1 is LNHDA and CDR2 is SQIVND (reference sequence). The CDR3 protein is CASSDLEQGWSPLHF. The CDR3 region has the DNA TGTGCCAGTAGTGACCTCGAACAGGGTTGGTCACCCCTCCACTTT.

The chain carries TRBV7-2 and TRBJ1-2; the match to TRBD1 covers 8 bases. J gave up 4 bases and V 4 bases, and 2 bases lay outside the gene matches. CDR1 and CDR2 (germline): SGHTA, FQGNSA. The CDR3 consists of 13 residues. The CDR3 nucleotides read TGTGCCAGCAGCTGGACAGGGAGCTATGGCTACACCTTC. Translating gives CASSWTGSYGYTF.

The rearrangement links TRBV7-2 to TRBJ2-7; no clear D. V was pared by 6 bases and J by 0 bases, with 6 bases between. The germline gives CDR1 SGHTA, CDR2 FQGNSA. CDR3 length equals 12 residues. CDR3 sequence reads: CASRSSSYEQYF. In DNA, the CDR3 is TGTGCCAGCAGGTCAAGCTCCTACGAGCAGTACTTC.

Here the CDR3 reads CASSSVGSPLHF. The CDR3 DNA is TGCGCCAGCAGTTCCGTAGGCTCACCCCTCCACTTT. The V and J genes are TRBV4-1 and TRBJ1-6; D unclear. V gave up 6 bases and J gave up 10 bases, with 10 bases separating them. The CDR3 extends over 12 amino acids. Germline V lookup: CDR1 MGHRA, CDR2 YSYEKL.

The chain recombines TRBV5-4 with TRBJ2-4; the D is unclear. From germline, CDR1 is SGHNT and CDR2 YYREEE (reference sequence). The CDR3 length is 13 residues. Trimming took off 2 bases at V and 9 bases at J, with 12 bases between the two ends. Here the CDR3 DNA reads TGTGCCAGCAGCTTAGACCCCACGGCCATTCAGTACTTC. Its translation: CASSLDPTAIQYF.

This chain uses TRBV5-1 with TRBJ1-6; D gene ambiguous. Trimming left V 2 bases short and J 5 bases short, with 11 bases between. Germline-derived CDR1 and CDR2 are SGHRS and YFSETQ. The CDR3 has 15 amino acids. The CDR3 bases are TGCGCCAGCAGCTTATATCGGCCAAATAATTCACCCCTCCACTTT. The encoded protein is CASSLYRPNNSPLHF.